These 15 T cell receptor beta chains were all obtained from the same sample, sequenced in a study of T cell changes during pregnancy in multiple sclerosis. Produced via immunoSEQ multiplex PCR; TCRdb's table is partial and in-frame only. The profile shows 100,000 or so clones, 90% to 95% of them singletons. The material was peripheral blood, obtained after pregnancy. These receptors came from a female donor with multiple sclerosis, enrolled in a pregnancy study.

The rearrangement links TRBV2 to TRBJ1-2; perhaps TRBD1 as D (6 bases). The germline V gene encodes CDR1 SNHLY and CDR2 FYNNEI. There are 14 residues in the CDR3. V was trimmed by 6 bases and J by 0 bases, leaving 11 bases between them. CDR3 nucleotides: TGTGCCAGCAGCCTACAGGGTTCTAACTATGGCTACACCTTC. The encoded protein is CASSLQGSNYGYTF.

This clone was seen a single time. The CDR3 region is CASSIDLDSQETQYF. CDR3 in DNA: TGTGCCAGTAGTATAGATTTAGACAGTCAAGAGACCCAGTACTTC. The chain carries TRBV19 and TRBJ2-5; TRBD1 is a possible D gene (5 bases). V dropped 0 bases and J dropped 2 bases, with 10 bases sitting between them. Looked up from germline, CDR1 is LNHDA and CDR2 is SQIVND (reference sequence). The CDR3 covers 15 residues.

The chain has TRBV2 and TRBJ1-2; D is undetermined. Trimming removed 6 bases at V and 6 bases at J, with 11 bases between. This CDR3 region has 12 residues. CDR1 and CDR2 (germline): SNHLY, FYNNEI. The CDR3 reads CASRPTVDGYTF. For the CDR3, the DNA is TGTGCCAGCAGGCCAACGGTAGATGGCTACACCTTC.

The chain employs TRBV30 and TRBJ2-1, with 9 bases matching TRBD2. Germline trimming cut 0 bases from V and 7 bases from J; bases unmatched to any gene: 10. Germline values: CDR1 GTSNPN, CDR2 SVGIG (reference sequence). There are 16 residues in the CDR3. Written as DNA, the CDR3 is TGTGCCTGGAGTGTATTTCACAAGCGGGGGGAGAATGAGCAGTTCTTC. It yields the protein CAWSVFHKRGENEQFF.

The V and J genes are TRBV4-2 and TRBJ1-1; 9 bases align to TRBD1. CDR1 LGHNA and CDR2 YNFKEQ come from the germline V gene. J gave up 6 bases and V 1 base, and 9 bases lay outside the gene matches. The CDR3 contains 16 residues. Here the CDR3 reads CASSQGPGQGGAEAFF. Here the CDR3 DNA reads TGTGCCAGCAGCCAAGGCCCGGGACAGGGTGGTGCTGAAGCTTTCTTT.

The chain links TRBV2 to TRBJ1-1; D not certain. The V gene's germline CDR1 is SNHLY and CDR2 FYNNEI. The CDR3 has 13 amino acids. V shed 3 bases and J shed 1 base, with 6 bases lying between them. For the CDR3, the DNA is TGTGCCAGCAGTGAGACGGGGAACACTGAAGCTTTCTTT. This gives the protein CASSETGNTEAFF. Based on the CDR3 plus reference TRBV2 and TRBJ1-1, the full variable domain is EPEVTQTPSHQVTQMGQEVILRCVPISNHLYFYWYRQILGQKVEFLVSFYNNEISEKSEIFDDQFSVERPDGSNFTLKIRSTKLEDSAMYFCASSETGNTEAFFGQGTRLTVV.

By share, this clone ranks as medium-sized. V and J are TRBV13 and TRBJ1-2, with a tentative D call TRBD1 (6 bases). Trimming took off 5 bases at V and 1 base at J, with 11 bases between the two ends. The CDR3 has 14 amino acids. Germline CDR1 is PRHDT and CDR2 is FYEKMQ (reference sequence). CDR3 DNA sequence: TGTGCCAGCAGCCCAGGGGAGAGTAACTATGGCTACACCTTC. Its translation is CASSPGESNYGYTF.

The chain links TRBV18 to TRBJ1-1; a possible D gene is TRBD1 (5 bases). V gave up 4 bases and J gave up 5 bases, with 20 bases separating them. The germline CDR1 and CDR2 sequences are KGHSH and LQKENI. The CDR3 extends over 16 amino acids. The CDR3: CASSRGQGVKGTEAFF. Here the CDR3 DNA reads TGTGCCAGCTCACGGGGCCAAGGGGTTAAGGGGACTGAAGCTTTCTTT.

The rearrangement uses TRBV6-5 and TRBJ2-7, with D maybe TRBD1 (5 bases). The V gene's germline CDR1 is MNHEY and CDR2 SVGAGI. CDR3 length: 14 amino acids. V was pared by 0 bases and J by 4 bases, with 10 bases between. CDR3 coding DNA: TGTGCCAGCAGTTACTCGAGACAGTTATACGAGCAGTACTTC. Protein: CASSYSRQLYEQYF.

This chain connects TRBV16 to TRBJ1-5, with D possibly TRBD1 on 5 matching bases. In germline, CDR1 is KGHSY, CDR2 FQNENV. This CDR3 is built from 14 residues. V lost 1 base and J lost 5, with 9 bases in between. This CDR3 reads CASSQWGVDQPQHF. The DNA of the CDR3 is TGTGCCAGCAGCCAATGGGGGGTGGATCAGCCCCAGCATTTT.

This clone was detected once. The chain carries TRBV2 and TRBJ2-1; TRBD1 matches at 10 bases. The CDR3 is 14 amino acids. Germline V gene data show CDR1 as SNHLY and CDR2 as FYNNEI. After removal of 11 bases from V and 7 bases from J, the junction contained 11 bases not matched to a gene. The CDR3 spells CAVLGQGNLNEQFF. CDR3 nucleotides: TGTGCCGTCCTGGGACAGGGGAATTTAAATGAGCAGTTCTTC.

This chain uses TRBV6-1 with TRBJ2-3, with TRBD1 matching over 9 bases. Germline values: CDR1 MNHNS, CDR2 SASEGT. This CDR3 has 15 residues. J lost 2 bases, V lost 1 base, and 1 base had no gene match. The chain's CDR3 is CASSEGTGATDTQYF. The CDR3 DNA reads as TGTGCCAGCAGTGAAGGGACAGGGGCCACAGATACGCAGTATTTT.

The chain employs TRBV5-1 and TRBJ2-3; 7 nucleotides line up with TRBD2. This CDR3 contains 17 residues. Germline V gene lookup returns CDR1 SGHRS and CDR2 YFSETQ. V shed 0 bases and J 0 bases; nucleotides not matched to a gene: 7. The chain's CDR3 is CASSLGLAAYSTDTQYF. The CDR3 DNA follows: TGCGCCAGCAGCTTGGGCCTAGCGGCCTATAGCACAGATACGCAGTATTTT.

V is TRBV10-2 and J is TRBJ1-2; no reliable D call. This CDR3 is 14 amino acids long. V was cut by 3 bases and J by 4 bases, with 12 bases left in between. Germline CDR1 is WSHSY and CDR2 is SAAADI. CDR3 nucleotides: TGCGCCAGCAGTGAAGCGGCAACGGGCTATGGCTACACCTTC. Protein sequence: CASSEAATGYGYTF.

V usage is TRBV30 and J usage is TRBJ1-6; no clear D gene. Germline CDR1 reads GTSNPN; CDR2 reads SVGIG (reference sequence). V lost 3 bases and J lost 5, with 8 bases in between. The CDR3 sequence is 13 residues long. The CDR3 loop reads CAWSGGDNSPLHF. In DNA, the CDR3 is TGTGCCTGGAGCGGCGGGGATAATTCACCCCTCCACTTT.